This TCR beta chain appears in the sequencing data of a study of blood T cell repertoires in COVID-19. Libraries were prepared by immunoSEQ multiplex PCR; TCRdb keeps only in-frame clonotypes and omits some of them. The data contain under 300,000 clones, 70% to 90% of them singletons. Participants came from about 23 US areas, aged about 18 to 89 years. Recovered participants had two consecutive negative NP/OP PCR tests, healthcare professional clearance, or symptom resolution. The germline V gene has CDR1 KGHSH and CDR2 LQKENI. V was pared by 3 bases and J by 7 bases, with 12 bases between. The CDR3 length is 13 residues.

The genes are TRBV18 and TRBJ1-1; TRBD1 is a possible D gene (6 bases). The specimen was PBMCs or T cells enriched from blood (not recorded which). The receptor comes from a woman aged 50 to 60 who had recovered from COVID-19. The CDR3 DNA reads TGTGCCAGCTCACCTGGAACAGGGAATGAAGCTTTCTTT. Translated: CASSPGTGNEAFF.